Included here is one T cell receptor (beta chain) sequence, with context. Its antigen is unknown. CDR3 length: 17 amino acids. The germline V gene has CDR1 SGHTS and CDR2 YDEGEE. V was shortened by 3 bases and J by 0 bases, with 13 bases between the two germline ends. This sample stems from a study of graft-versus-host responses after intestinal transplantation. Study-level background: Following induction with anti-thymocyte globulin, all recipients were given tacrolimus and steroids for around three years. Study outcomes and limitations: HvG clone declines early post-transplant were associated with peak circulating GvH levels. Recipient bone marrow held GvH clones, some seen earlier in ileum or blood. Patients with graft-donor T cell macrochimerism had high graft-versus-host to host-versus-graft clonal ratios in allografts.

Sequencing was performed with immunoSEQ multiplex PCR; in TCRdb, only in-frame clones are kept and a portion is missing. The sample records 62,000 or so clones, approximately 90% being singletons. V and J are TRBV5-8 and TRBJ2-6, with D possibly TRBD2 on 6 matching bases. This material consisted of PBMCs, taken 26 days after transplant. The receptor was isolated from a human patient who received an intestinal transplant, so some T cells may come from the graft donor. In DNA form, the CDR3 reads TGTGCCAGCAGCTGGGGGGTCCAGAGCTCTGGGGCCAACGTCCTGACTTTC. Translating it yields CASSWGVQSSGANVLTF.